A single sample is the source of the 19 T cell receptor beta chains below, sequenced in a study of cytomegalovirus exposure and HLA in healthy donors. The PCR employed 60 Vbeta primers together with 13 Jbeta primers. Data came from immunoSEQ multiplex PCR; TCRdb stores just in-frame clones and leaves some out. Here the sample table reports around 78,000 clones. Material for sequencing was PBMCs. The receptor source for this set is a man aged 18 to 30 in good health and CMV-seropositive.

The chain has TRBV9 and TRBJ2-6; D unclear. V dropped 5 bases and J dropped 1 base, with 4 bases sitting between them. The CDR3 consists of 13 residues. Germline CDR1 SGDLS, CDR2 YYNGEE. DNA of the CDR3: TGTGCCAGCAGTACTTCTGGGGCCAACGTCCTGACTTTC. It specifies CASSTSGANVLTF.

This chain joins TRBV6-4 and TRBJ1-1; no reliable D call. The CDR3 consists of 13 residues. V was clipped by 10 bases and J by 3 bases, with 15 bases between them. Germline CDR1 reads MRHNA; CDR2 reads SNTAGT. CDR3 sequence reads: CATSVEGDTEAFF. CDR3 DNA sequence: TGTGCCACCTCCGTAGAGGGAGACACTGAAGCTTTCTTT.

CDR3 loop: CAISDGQTFNYGYTF. The CDR3 DNA follows: TGTGCCATCAGTGATGGACAGACCTTTAACTATGGCTACACCTTC. The V call is TRBV10-3, the J call TRBJ1-2; tentatively, D is TRBD1 (6 bases). The CDR3 consists of 15 residues. V was trimmed by 3 bases and J by 1 base, leaving 12 bases between them. The germline CDR1 and CDR2 sequences are ENHRY and SYGVKD.

The chain combines TRBV9 with TRBJ2-3; 9 nucleotides agree with TRBD2. V lost 7 bases, J lost 1 base, and 7 bases stayed unmatched. CDR1 and CDR2 from the germline V gene are SGDLS and YYNGEE. The length of the CDR3 is 15 residues. The DNA of the CDR3 is TGTGCCAGCTCCGCGGGGGGGGGCGGCACAGATACGCAGTATTTT. Its translation: CASSAGGGGTDTQYF.

The genes are TRBV29-1 and TRBJ2-5; 11 bases fit TRBD2. The CDR3 runs to 13 residues. V trimming: 6 bases; J trimming: 9 bases; junction bases outside the gene matches: 9. The germline V gene encodes CDR1 SQVTM and CDR2 ANQGSEA. CDR3 residues: CSVGLAGFAPQYF. CDR3 DNA sequence: TGCAGCGTAGGACTAGCGGGCTTTGCGCCCCAGTACTTC.

The V and J genes are TRBV4-1 and TRBJ1-2; 9 bases are shared with TRBD1. Germline V gives CDR1 MGHRA, CDR2 YSYEKL. V was pared by 4 bases and J by 8 bases, with 8 bases of the junction left unmatched. The CDR3 length is 14 residues. The CDR3 loop is CASSRTGTGNGYTF. As DNA, the CDR3 is TGCGCCAGCAGCCGTACCGGGACAGGGAACGGCTACACCTTC.

V and J are TRBV5-4 and TRBJ2-5; 11 nucleotides match TRBD2. Trimming removed 9 bases from V and 5 bases from J; junction bases left unmatched: 3. Germline CDR1 reads SGHNT; CDR2 reads YYREEE (reference sequence). This CDR3 spans 12 amino acids. CDR3 in amino acids: CATGLAGETQYF. The CDR3 nucleotides are TGTGCCACCGGACTAGCGGGCGAGACCCAGTACTTC.

V is TRBV13 and J is TRBJ2-5, with 8 bases lining up with TRBD2. CDR1 is PRHDT and CDR2 is FYEKMQ in the germline V gene (reference sequence). The length of the CDR3 is 14 residues. V dropped 1 base and J dropped 5; count of bases not matched to a gene: 3. CDR3 nucleotides: TGTGCCAGCAGCTTAGTTCGCGGGAGGGAGACCCAGTACTTC. Encoded protein: CASSLVRGRETQYF.

The rearrangement joins TRBV5-6 to TRBJ2-7; possibly TRBD1 for D (6 bases). The CDR3 consists of 16 residues. Germline V CDR1 and CDR2: SGHDT, YYEEEE. Trimming stripped 4 bases from V and 2 bases from J, with 19 bases between. CDR3 in amino acids: CASSHISGHQPYEQYF. The CDR3 DNA is TGTGCCAGCAGCCACATTTCGGGACACCAACCCTACGAGCAGTACTTC.

The chain uses TRBV11-2 and TRBJ2-7, with 11 bases identical to TRBD2. V was pared by 4 bases and J by 4 bases, with 6 bases of the junction left unmatched. This CDR3 is 15 amino acids long. Germline-derived CDR1 and CDR2 are SGHAT and FQNNGV. The CDR3 DNA reads as TGTGCCAGCAGCTATCTGACTAGCGGGGTGTACGAGCAGTACTTC. Protein: CASSYLTSGVYEQYF.

This chain joins TRBV29-1 and TRBJ1-1; D not resolved. The germline V and J ends were trimmed by 5 bases and 3 bases, with 4 bases remaining between them. Germline V gives CDR1 SQVTM, CDR2 ANQGSEA. This CDR3 has 10 residues. The CDR3 here is CSVRDTEAFF. DNA of the CDR3: TGCAGCGTTCGGGACACTGAAGCTTTCTTT.

The chain employs TRBV6-1 and TRBJ1-2; D possibly corresponds to TRBD1 (5 bases). Deletions cut 6 bases from V and 3 bases from J, with 14 bases between. The CDR3 covers 14 residues. Germline V gene sequence: CDR1 MNHNS, CDR2 SASEGT. The DNA of the CDR3 is TGTGCCAGCAGCCCCAACGGGGGTGACTATGGCTACACCTTC. Amino acids: CASSPNGGDYGYTF.

V is TRBV18 and J is TRBJ2-5, with D perhaps matching TRBD2 (6 bases). The V gene lost 6 bases and the J gene lost 5 bases, with 19 bases spanning the gap. The CDR3 totals 15 residues. Germline V CDR1 and CDR2: KGHSH, LQKENI. The CDR3 region is CASSLTSGVRETQYF. Written as DNA, the CDR3 is TGTGCCAGCTCGCTTACATCGGGGGTGCGGGAGACCCAGTACTTC.

The chain joins TRBV28 to TRBJ1-2, with 7 bases fitting TRBD1. Germline CDR1 MDHEN, CDR2 SYDVKM. There are 14 residues in the CDR3. V shed 3 bases and J 4 bases; nucleotides not matched to a gene: 5. The CDR3 spells CASSFRTGVYGYTF. In nucleotides, the CDR3 is TGTGCCAGCAGTTTCCGAACAGGGGTCTATGGCTACACCTTC.

This chain links TRBV21-1 with TRBJ1-2; TRBD1 is the table's D call and was not checked against the DNA. TRBV21-1 is recorded as a pseudogene. CDR3 length equals 16 residues. The CDR3 DNA sequence: TGTGCCAGCAGCAAAGGTGTGACATACCATAACTATGGCTACACCTTC. Its translation: CASSKGVTYHNYGYTF.

This chain joins TRBV5-6 and TRBJ1-3; 7 positions match TRBD1. V shed 4 bases, J shed 2 bases, and the junction held 15 bases outside the gene matches. The germline V gene has CDR1 SGHDT and CDR2 YYEEEE. The CDR3 runs 18 residues. Here the CDR3 reads CASSPIGGTGEAGNTIYF. The CDR3 bases are TGTGCCAGCAGCCCCATTGGTGGTACAGGGGAAGCTGGAAACACCATATATTTT.

The chain combines TRBV28 with TRBJ1-2, with 11 bases identical to TRBD1. Losses at the gene ends were 6 bases for V and 4 bases for J; bases not matched to a gene: 13. The CDR3 length is 17 residues. Germline V CDR1 and CDR2: MDHEN, SYDVKM. CDR3 DNA: TGTGCCAGCAGGGATAATGCGGGACAGGGGGACCCCTATGGCTACACCTTC. Its translation: CASRDNAGQGDPYGYTF.

This sequence joins TRBV6-1 and TRBJ2-5; a possible D gene is TRBD1 (6 bases). The V gene's germline CDR1 is MNHNS and CDR2 SASEGT. V was trimmed by 3 bases and J by 10 bases, leaving 15 bases between them. This CDR3 region has 13 residues. CDR3 residues: CASSDVRGTSQYF. The CDR3 DNA reads TGTGCCAGCAGTGATGTCAGGGGTACTAGCCAGTACTTC.

The chain recombines TRBV11-3 with TRBJ2-7, with D tentatively TRBD2 (6 bases). The CDR3 sequence is 13 residues long. Trimming stripped 4 bases from V and 6 bases from J, with 13 bases between. Germline CDR1 SGHNT, CDR2 YENEEA. Here the CDR3 reads CASSSRTNGEQYF. The CDR3 DNA reads TGTGCCAGCAGCTCGCGGACTAACGGCGAGCAGTACTTC.